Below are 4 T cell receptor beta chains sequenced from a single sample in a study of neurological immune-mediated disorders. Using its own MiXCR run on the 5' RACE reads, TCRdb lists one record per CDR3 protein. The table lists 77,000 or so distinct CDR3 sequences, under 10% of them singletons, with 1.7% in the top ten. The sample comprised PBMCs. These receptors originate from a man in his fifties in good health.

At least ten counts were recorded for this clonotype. CDR3 protein: CSARVGGRLTYNEQFF. The CDR3 coding sequence is TGCAGTGCTAGAGTCGGCGGGAGGTTAACCTACAATGAGCAGTTCTTC. The chain combines TRBV20-1 with TRBJ2-1; 8 positions agree with TRBD2. The CDR3 consists of 16 residues. After removal of 1 base from V and 2 bases from J, the junction contained 7 bases not matched to a gene. Germline CDR1 DFQATT, CDR2 SNEGSKA (reference sequence).

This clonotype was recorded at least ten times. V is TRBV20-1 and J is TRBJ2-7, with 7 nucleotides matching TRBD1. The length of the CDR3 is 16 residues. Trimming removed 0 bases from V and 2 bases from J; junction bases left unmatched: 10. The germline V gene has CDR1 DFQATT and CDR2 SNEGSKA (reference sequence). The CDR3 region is CSARDPLGQATYEQYF. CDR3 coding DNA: TGCAGTGCTAGAGATCCTCTAGGACAGGCGACCTACGAGCAGTACTTC.

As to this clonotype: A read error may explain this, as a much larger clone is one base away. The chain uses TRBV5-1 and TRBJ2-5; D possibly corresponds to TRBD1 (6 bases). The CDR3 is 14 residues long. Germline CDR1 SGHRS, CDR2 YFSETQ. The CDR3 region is CSSSRSTGQETQYF. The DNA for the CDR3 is TGCTCCAGCAGTCGTTCGACAGGTCAAGAGACCCAGTACTTC.

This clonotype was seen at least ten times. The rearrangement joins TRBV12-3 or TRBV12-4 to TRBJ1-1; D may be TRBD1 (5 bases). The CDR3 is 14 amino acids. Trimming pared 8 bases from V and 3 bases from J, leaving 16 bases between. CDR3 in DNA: TGTGCCAGCGGACCCGGGTCGGGGGACACTGAAGCTTTCTTT. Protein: CASGPGSGDTEAFF.